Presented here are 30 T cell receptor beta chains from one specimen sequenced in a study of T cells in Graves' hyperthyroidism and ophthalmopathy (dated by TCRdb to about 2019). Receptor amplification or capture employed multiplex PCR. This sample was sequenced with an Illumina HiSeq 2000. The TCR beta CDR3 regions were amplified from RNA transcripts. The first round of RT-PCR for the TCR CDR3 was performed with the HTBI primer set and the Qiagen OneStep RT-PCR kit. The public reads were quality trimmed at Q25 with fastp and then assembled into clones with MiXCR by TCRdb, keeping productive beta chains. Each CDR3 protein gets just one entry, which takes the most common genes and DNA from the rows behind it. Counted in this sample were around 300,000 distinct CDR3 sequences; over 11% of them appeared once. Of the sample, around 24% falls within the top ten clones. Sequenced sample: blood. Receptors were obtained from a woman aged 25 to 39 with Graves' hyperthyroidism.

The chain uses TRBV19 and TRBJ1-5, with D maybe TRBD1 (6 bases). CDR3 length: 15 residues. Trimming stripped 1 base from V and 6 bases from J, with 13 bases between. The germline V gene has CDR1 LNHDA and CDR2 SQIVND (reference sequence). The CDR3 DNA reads TGTGCCAGTAGTATAGTCAACAGGGTACGTCAGCCCCAGCATTTT. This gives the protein CASSIVNRVRQPQHF. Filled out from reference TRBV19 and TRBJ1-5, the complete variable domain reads DGGITQSPKYLFRKEGQNVTLSCEQNLNHDAMYWYRQDPGQGLRLIYYSQIVNDFQKGDIAEGYSVSREKKESFPLTVTSAQKNPTAFYLCASSIVNRVRQPQHFGDGTRLSIL.

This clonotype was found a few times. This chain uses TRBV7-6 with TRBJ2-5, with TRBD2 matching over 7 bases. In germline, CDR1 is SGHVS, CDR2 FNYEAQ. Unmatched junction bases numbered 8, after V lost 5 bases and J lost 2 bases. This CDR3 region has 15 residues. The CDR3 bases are TGTGCCAGCAGCCGAACAACTAGCGCGCAAGAGACCCAGTACTTC. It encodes CASSRTTSAQETQYF.

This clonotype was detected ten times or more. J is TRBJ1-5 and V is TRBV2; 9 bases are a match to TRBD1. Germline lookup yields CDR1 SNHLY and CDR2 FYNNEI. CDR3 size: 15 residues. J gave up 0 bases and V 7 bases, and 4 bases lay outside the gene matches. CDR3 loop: CASTTGQGSNQPQHF. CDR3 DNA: TGTGCCAGCACTACGGGACAGGGTAGCAATCAGCCCCAGCATTTT.

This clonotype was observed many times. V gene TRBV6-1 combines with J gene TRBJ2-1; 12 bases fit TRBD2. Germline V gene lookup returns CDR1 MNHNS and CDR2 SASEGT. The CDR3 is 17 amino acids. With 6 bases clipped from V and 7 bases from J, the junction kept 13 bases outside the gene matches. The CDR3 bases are TGTGCCAGCAGGGCAACAAGACTAGCGGGGGTTTTGAATGAGCAGTTCTTC. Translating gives CASRATRLAGVLNEQFF.

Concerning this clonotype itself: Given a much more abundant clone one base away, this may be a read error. As DNA, the CDR3 is TGTGCCAGCAGTTTCCAGTACACCGGGGAGCTGTTTTTT. It specifies CASSFQYTGELFF. The rearrangement links TRBV12-3 or TRBV12-4 to TRBJ2-2; D gene unclear. V dropped 3 bases and J dropped 3 bases, with 5 bases sitting between them. This CDR3 has 13 residues.

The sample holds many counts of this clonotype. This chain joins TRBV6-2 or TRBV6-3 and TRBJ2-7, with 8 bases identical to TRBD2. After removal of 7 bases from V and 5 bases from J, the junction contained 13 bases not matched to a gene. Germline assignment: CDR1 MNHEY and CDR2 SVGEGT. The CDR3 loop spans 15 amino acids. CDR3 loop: CASKGAGANTHEQYF. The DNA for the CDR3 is TGTGCCAGCAAGGGAGCGGGGGCGAACACCCACGAGCAGTACTTC.

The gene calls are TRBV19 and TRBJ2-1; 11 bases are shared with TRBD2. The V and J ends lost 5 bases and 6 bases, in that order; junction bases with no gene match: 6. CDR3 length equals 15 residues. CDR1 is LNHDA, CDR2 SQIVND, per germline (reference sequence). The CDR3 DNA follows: TGTGCCAGTAGTCCCACTAGCGGGAGACCCAATGAGCAGTTCTTC. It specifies CASSPTSGRPNEQFF.

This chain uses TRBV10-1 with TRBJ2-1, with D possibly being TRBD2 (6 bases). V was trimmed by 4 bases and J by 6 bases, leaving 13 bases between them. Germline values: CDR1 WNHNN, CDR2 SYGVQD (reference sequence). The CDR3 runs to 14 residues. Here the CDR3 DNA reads TGCGCCAGCAGTGGGTCGGGGGTTGGCAATGAGCAGTTCTTC. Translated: CASSGSGVGNEQFF.

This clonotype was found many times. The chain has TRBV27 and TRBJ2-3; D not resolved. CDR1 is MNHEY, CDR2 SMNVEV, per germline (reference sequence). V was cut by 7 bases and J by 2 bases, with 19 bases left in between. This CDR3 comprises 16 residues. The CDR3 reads CASTSDGPAPTDTQYF. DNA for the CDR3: TGTGCCAGCACCAGTGATGGACCAGCACCCACAGATACGCAGTATTTT.

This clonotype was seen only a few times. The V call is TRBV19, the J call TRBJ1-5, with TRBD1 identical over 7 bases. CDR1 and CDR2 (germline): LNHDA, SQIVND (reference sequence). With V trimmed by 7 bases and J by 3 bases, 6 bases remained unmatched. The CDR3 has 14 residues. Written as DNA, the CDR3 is TGTGCCAGTACCATTGACAGGGCCAATCAGCCCCAGCATTTT. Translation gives CASTIDRANQPQHF.

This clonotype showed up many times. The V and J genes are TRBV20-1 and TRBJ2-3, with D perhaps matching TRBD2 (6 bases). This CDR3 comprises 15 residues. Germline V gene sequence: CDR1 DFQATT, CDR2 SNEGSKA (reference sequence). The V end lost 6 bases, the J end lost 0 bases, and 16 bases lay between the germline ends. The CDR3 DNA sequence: TGCAGTGCCTCACGGACTGGGAGGAGCACAGATACGCAGTATTTT. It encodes CSASRTGRSTDTQYF.

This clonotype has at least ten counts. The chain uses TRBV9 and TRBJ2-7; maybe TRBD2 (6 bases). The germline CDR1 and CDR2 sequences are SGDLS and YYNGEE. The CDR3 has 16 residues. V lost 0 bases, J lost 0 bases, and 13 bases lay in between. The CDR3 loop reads CASSVGREAASYEQYF. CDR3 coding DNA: TGTGCCAGCAGCGTAGGAAGGGAGGCAGCCTCCTACGAGCAGTACTTC.

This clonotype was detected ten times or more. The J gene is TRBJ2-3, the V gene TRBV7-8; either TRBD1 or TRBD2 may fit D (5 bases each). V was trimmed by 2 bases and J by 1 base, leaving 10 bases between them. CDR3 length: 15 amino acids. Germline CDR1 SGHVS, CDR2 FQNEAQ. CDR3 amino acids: CASSLRTGRTDTQYF. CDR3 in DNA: TGTGCCAGCAGCTTAAGGACGGGGCGCACAGATACGCAGTATTTT.

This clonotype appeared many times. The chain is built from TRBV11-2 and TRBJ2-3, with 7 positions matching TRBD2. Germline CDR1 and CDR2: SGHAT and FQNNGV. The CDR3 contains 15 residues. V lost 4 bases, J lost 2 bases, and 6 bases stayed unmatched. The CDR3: CASSSVSGHTDTQYF. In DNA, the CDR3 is TGTGCCAGCAGCTCGGTTAGCGGGCACACAGATACGCAGTATTTT.

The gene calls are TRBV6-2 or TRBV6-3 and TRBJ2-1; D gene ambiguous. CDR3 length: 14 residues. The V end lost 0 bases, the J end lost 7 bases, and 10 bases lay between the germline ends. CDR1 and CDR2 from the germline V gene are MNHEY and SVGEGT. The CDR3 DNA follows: TGTGCCAGCAGTTACTCAGGCGTTTTAAATGAGCAGTTCTTC. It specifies CASSYSGVLNEQFF.

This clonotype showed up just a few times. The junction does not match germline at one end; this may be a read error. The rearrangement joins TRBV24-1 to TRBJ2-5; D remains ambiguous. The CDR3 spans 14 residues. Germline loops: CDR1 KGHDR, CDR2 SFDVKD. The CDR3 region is CATSESERSETQHF. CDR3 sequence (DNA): TGTGCCACCAGTGAGTCGGAACGGTCGGAGACCCAGCACTTC.

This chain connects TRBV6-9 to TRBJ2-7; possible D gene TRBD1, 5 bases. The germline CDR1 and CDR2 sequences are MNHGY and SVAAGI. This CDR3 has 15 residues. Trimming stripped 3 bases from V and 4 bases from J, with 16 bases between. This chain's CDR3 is CASSYNEQGTYEQYF. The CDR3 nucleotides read TGTGCCAGCAGTTACAATGAGCAGGGCACTTACGAGCAGTACTTC.

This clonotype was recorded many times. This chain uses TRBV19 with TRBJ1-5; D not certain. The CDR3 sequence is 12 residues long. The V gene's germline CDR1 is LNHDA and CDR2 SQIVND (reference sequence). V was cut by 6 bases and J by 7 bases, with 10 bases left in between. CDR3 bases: TGTGCCAGTAGCCGATCCCGGCAGCCCCAGCATTTT. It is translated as CASSRSRQPQHF.

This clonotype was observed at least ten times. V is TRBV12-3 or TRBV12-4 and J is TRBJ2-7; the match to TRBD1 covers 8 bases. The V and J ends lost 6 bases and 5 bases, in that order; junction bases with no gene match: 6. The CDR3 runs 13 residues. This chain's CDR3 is CASSRDRGDEQYF. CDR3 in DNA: TGTGCCAGCAGCCGAGACAGGGGCGACGAGCAGTACTTC.

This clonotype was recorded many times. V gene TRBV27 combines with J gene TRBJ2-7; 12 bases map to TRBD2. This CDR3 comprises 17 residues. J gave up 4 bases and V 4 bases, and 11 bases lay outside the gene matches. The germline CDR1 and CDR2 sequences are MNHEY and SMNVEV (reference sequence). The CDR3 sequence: CASSSPPLLAGGYEQYF. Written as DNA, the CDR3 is TGTGCCAGCAGTTCCCCCCCACTACTAGCGGGAGGTTACGAGCAGTACTTC.

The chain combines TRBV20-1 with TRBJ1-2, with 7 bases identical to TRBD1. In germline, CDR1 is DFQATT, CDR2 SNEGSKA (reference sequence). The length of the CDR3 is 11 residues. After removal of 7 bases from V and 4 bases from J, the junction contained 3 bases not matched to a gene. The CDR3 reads CSGRDSYGYTF. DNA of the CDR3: TGCAGTGGAAGGGACAGCTATGGCTACACCTTC.

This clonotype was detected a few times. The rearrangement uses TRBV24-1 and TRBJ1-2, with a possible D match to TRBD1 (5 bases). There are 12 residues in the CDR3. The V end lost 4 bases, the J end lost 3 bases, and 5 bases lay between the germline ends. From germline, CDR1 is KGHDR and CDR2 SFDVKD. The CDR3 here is CATSEGDYGYTF. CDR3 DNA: TGTGCCACCAGTGAAGGGGACTATGGCTACACCTTC.

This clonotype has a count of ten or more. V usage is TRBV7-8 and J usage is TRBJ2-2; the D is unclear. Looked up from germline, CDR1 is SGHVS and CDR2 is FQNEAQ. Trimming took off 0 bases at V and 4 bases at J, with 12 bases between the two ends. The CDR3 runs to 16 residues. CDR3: CASSLAFGRSTGELFF. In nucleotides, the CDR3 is TGTGCCAGCAGCTTAGCGTTCGGAAGAAGCACCGGGGAGCTGTTTTTT. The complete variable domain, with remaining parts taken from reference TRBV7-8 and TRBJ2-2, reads GAGVSQSPRYKVAKRGQDVALRCDPISGHVSLFWYQQALGQGPEFLTYFQNEAQLDKSGLPSDRFFAERPEGSVSTLKIQRTQQEDSAVYLCASSLAFGRSTGELFFGEGSRLTVL.

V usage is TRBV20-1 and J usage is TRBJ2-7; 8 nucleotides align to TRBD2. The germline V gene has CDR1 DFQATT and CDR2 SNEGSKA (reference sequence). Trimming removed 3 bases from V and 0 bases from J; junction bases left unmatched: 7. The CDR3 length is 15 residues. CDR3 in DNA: TGCAGTGCTAGTCCCAGCGGGAGACGCTCCTACGAGCAGTACTTC. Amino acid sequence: CSASPSGRRSYEQYF.

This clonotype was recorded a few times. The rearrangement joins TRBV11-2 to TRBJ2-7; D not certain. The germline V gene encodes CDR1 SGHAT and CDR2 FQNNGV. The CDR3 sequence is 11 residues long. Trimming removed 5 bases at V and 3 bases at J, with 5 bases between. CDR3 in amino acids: CASSDHYEQYF. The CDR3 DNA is TGTGCCAGCAGCGACCACTACGAGCAGTACTTC. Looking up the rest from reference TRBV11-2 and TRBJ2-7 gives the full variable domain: EAGVAQSPRYKIIEKRQSVAFWCNPISGHATLYWYQQILGQGPKLLIQFQNNGVVDDSQLPKDRFSAERLKGVDSTLKIQPAKLEDSAVYLCASSDHYEQYFGPGTRLTVT.

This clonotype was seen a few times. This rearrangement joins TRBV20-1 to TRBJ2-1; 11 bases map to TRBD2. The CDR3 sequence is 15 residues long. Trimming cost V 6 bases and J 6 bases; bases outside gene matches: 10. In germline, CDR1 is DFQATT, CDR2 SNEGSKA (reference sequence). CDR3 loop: CSASSGRAFGNEQFF. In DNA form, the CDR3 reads TGCAGTGCAAGTAGCGGGAGGGCCTTTGGCAATGAGCAGTTCTTC.

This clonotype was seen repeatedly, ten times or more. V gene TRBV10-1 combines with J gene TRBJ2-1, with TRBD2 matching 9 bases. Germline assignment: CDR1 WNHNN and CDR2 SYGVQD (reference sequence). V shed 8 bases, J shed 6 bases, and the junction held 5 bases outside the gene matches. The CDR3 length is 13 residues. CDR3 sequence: CASAAGGSNEQFF. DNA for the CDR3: TGCGCCAGCGCAGCGGGGGGAAGCAATGAGCAGTTCTTC.

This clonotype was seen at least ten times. CDR3: CASSLSKGGNEQFF. For the CDR3, the DNA is TGTGCCAGCAGTTTGTCAAAGGGGGGCAATGAGCAGTTCTTC. V is TRBV28 and J is TRBJ2-1, with D possibly called TRBD1 or TRBD2 (6 bases each). The CDR3 is made up of 14 amino acids. The V gene lost 3 bases and the J gene lost 6 bases, with 12 bases spanning the gap. The germline V gene encodes CDR1 MDHEN and CDR2 SYDVKM.

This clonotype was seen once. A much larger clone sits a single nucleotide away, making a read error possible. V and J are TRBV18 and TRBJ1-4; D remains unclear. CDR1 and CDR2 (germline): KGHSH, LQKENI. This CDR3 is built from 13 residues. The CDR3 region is CASSPGVQEILFF. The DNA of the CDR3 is TGTGCCAGCTCACCAGGGGTGCAGGAAATACTGTTTTTT.

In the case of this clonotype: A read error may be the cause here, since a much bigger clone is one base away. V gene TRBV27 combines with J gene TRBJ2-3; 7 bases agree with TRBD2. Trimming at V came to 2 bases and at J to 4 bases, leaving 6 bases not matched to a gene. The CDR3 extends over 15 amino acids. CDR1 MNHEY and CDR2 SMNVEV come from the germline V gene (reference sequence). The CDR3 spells CASSLLAERADTQYF. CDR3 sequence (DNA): TGTGCCAGCAGTTTACTAGCGGAACGCGCAGATACGCAGTATTTT.